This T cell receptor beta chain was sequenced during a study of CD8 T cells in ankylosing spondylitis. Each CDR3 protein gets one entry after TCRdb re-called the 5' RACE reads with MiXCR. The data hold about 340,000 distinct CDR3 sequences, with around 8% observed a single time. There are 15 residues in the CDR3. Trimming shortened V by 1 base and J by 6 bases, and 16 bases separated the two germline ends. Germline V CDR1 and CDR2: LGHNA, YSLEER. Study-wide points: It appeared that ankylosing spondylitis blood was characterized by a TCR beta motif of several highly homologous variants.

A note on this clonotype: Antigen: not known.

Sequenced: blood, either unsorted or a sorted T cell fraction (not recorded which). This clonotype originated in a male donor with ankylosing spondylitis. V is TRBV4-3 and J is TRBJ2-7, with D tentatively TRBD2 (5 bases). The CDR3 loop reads CASSQAVGVGVEQYF. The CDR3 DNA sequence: TGCGCCAGCAGCCAAGCGGTGGGAGTGGGCGTCGAGCAGTACTTC.